These 6 T cell receptor beta chains came from one sample sequenced in a study of a mutant IDH1 vaccine in newly diagnosed glioma. Documented time point: week 5, during vaccination. Every single dose of the vaccine, 300 ug of mutant IDH1 20-mer peptide, came with topical imiquimod. Using immunoSEQ multiplex PCR, the repertoire was profiled, and TCRdb retains in-frame clones only, with some absent. The sample holds around 40,000 clones, about four fifths seen once. Antigens of these TCRs are unknown. This material consisted of PBMCs, taken from a glioma patient whose treatment included an IDH1 peptide vaccine. These receptors were taken from a man aged 45 to 65 with glioma.

The J gene is TRBJ2-7, the V gene TRBV7-9; D is ambiguous. Between the trimmed V and J ends, which lost 8 bases and 6 bases, there was a span of 20 bases. Germline V gene lookup returns CDR1 SEHNR and CDR2 FQNEAQ (reference sequence). This CDR3 has 14 residues. The CDR3, as DNA: TGTGCCAGCGGCCGGACCGAAAGATCGGGCGAGCAGTACTTC. It yields the protein CASGRTERSGEQYF.

This sequence joins TRBV7-7 and TRBJ1-4; weak D call: TRBD1 (6 bases). V lost 5 bases to trimming and J lost 3 bases, with 13 bases between them. The CDR3 has 15 residues. Per the germline V gene, CDR1 is SSHAT and CDR2 is FNYEAQ (reference sequence). CDR3 coding DNA: TGTGCCAGCAGCCTAGGGGGGACGTCTAATGAAAAACTGTTTTTT. Amino acids: CASSLGGTSNEKLFF.

This clone was seen only once. The V gene is TRBV5-4, the J gene TRBJ2-5; TRBD1 might be the D (5 bases). Per the germline V gene, CDR1 is SGHNT and CDR2 is YYREEE (reference sequence). V was pared by 0 bases and J by 3 bases, with 6 bases between. The length of the CDR3 is 13 residues. CDR3 protein: CASSLGGEETQYF. For the CDR3, the DNA is TGTGCCAGCAGCTTGGGGGGCGAAGAGACCCAGTACTTC.

This clone was observed a few times. V and J are TRBV25-1 and TRBJ1-1; 8 bases are a match to TRBD1. The CDR3 extends over 11 amino acids. J gave up 10 bases and V 6 bases, and 4 bases lay outside the gene matches. Germline assignment: CDR1 MGHDK and CDR2 SYGVNS. The CDR3 sequence is CASRETGGAFF. In DNA, the CDR3 is TGTGCCAGCAGGGAAACAGGGGGAGCTTTCTTT.

V and J are TRBV9 and TRBJ1-1; D is perhaps TRBD1 (6 bases). The CDR3 sequence is 18 residues long. CDR1 and CDR2 (germline): SGDLS, YYNGEE. V was shortened by 3 bases and J by 3 bases, with 24 bases between the two germline ends. The CDR3 sequence: CASSAAPLGGLGDTEAFF. The CDR3 coding sequence is TGTGCCAGCAGCGCCGCTCCCCTCGGGGGGCTTGGTGACACTGAAGCTTTCTTT.

The rearrangement links TRBV2 to TRBJ2-7; D tentatively fits TRBD1 or TRBD2 (6 bases each). The CDR3 length is 14 residues. Trimming removed 4 bases at V and 3 bases at J, with 13 bases between. Germline V CDR1 and CDR2: SNHLY, FYNNEI. This CDR3 is CASSVARGGYEQYF. The DNA for the CDR3 is TGTGCCAGCAGTGTGGCCAGGGGAGGCTACGAGCAGTACTTC.